The rows below give T cell receptor beta chains drawn from one sample of a study of shared clonotypes between healthy human individuals. Clones were read by immunoSEQ multiplex PCR, and TCRdb kept only the in-frame ones, dropping some. In the table there are a few hundred thousand clones, around 97% of which are singletons. Specimen: naive CD4+ T cells sorted from blood. Source of these receptors: a woman aged 30 to 39 in good health. CDR3s include the opening cysteine and the closing phenylalanine or tryptophan. D genes are given only for firm matches. Clone size is stated in some rows and not others, as once, few, many or a class when expanded.

NA | TRBJ1-1 | TRBV5-1 | NA | CASSSVAGSYLMNTEAFF | TGCGCCAGCAGCTCCGTGGCAGGCAGTTACCTCATGAACACTGAAGCTTTCTTT
once | TRBJ2-3 | TRBV19 | TRBD2 | CASSPPGTSATDTQYF | TGTGCCAGTAGTCCCCCCGGGACTAGCGCGACAGATACGCAGTATTTT
NA | TRBJ2-5 | TRBV5-1 | NA | CASSLVSETQYF | TGCGCCAGCAGCTTGGTTTCCGAGACCCAGTACTTC
NA | TRBJ1-1 | TRBV5-1 | NA | CASSFRDTDREAFF | TGCGCCAGCAGCTTCCGGGACACTGATCGAGAAGCTTTCTTT
NA | TRBJ2-3 | TRBV2 | NA | CASKEGRITDTQYF | TGTGCCAGCAAGGAGGGACGGATCACAGATACGCAGTATTTT
NA | TRBJ2-4 | TRBV10-1 | NA | CASSERPQSYQYF | TGCGCCAGCAGTGAGCGTCCCCAATCGTATCAGTACTTC
NA | TRBJ2-1 | TRBV4-1 | TRBD2 | CASSQRAGVINEQFF | TGCGCCAGCAGCCAGAGAGCGGGAGTCATTAATGAGCAGTTCTTC
NA | TRBJ2-7 | TRBV25-1 | TRBD1 | CASTQTGNEQYF | TGTGCCAGCACTCAGACAGGGAACGAGCAGTACTTC
NA | TRBJ2-5 | TRBV5-5 | NA | CASSSLPGAQETQYF | TGTGCCAGCAGCTCCCTTCCAGGGGCCCAAGAGACCCAGTACTTC
NA | TRBJ2-7 | TRBV10-3 | NA | CAISADYYEQYF | TGTGCCATCAGTGCAGACTACTACGAGCAGTACTTC
NA | TRBJ2-1 | TRBV7-9 | NA | CASSLQGNEQFF | TGTGCCAGCAGCCTTCAGGGCAATGAGCAGTTCTTC
NA | TRBJ2-2 | TRBV5-5 | NA | CASSLALVSGELFF | TGTGCCAGCAGCTTGGCCTTAGTCTCTGGGGAGCTGTTTTTT
NA | TRBJ2-1 | TRBV9 | NA | CASSGPNNEQFF | TGTGCCAGCAGCGGACCCAACAATGAGCAGTTCTTC
NA | TRBJ2-3 | TRBV2 | NA | CASSGQHTDTQYF | TGTGCCAGCAGTGGGCAGCACACAGATACGCAGTATTTT
NA | TRBJ2-1 | TRBV27 | TRBD1 | CASIRGQGIYNEQFF | TGTGCCAGCATTCGGGGACAGGGGATCTACAATGAGCAGTTCTTC
NA | TRBJ2-4 | TRBV7-8 | TRBD1 | CASSLGTGNRNIQYF | TGTGCCAGCAGCTTAGGGACAGGGAATCGGAACATTCAGTACTTC
once | TRBJ2-7 | TRBV28 | TRBD2 | CASSFAGGYEQYF | TGTGCCAGCAGTTTTGCCGGGGGGTACGAGCAGTACTTC
NA | TRBJ1-1 | TRBV19 | NA | CASSGGFGTEAFF | TGTGCCAGTAGTGGGGGGTTCGGCACTGAAGCTTTCTTT
NA | TRBJ2-2 | TRBV19 | NA | CASSIVGRHPDTGELFF | TGTGCCAGTAGTATAGTGGGACGTCATCCGGACACCGGGGAGCTGTTTTTT
NA | TRBJ2-7 | TRBV28 | TRBD1 | CASSHGQGPYEQYF | TGTGCCAGCAGCCACGGACAGGGACCCTACGAGCAGTACTTC
NA | TRBJ2-7 | TRBV4-1 | NA | CASSQIIGTAGLEQYF | TGCGCCAGCAGCCAAATCATAGGGACCGCGGGTCTCGAGCAGTACTTC
NA | TRBJ1-2 | TRBV19 | NA | CASSIDVPSSGYTF | TGTGCCAGTAGTATAGATGTGCCTTCCAGTGGCTACACCTTC
once | TRBJ2-5 | TRBV11-3 | TRBD2 | CASSLEAGGSETQYF | TGTGCCAGCAGCTTAGAGGCGGGGGGATCGGAGACCCAGTACTTC
few | TRBJ1-5 | TRBV7-2 | NA | CASSGQASNQPQHF | TGTGCCAGCAGCGGGCAGGCTAGCAATCAGCCCCAGCATTTT
NA | TRBJ2-4 | TRBV11-2 | NA | CASSLDLIQYF | TGTGCCAGCAGCTTAGACCTGATTCAGTACTTC
NA | TRBJ1-1 | TRBV11-2 | NA | CASSLEYRRTEAFF | TGTGCCAGCAGCTTAGAATATCGGAGGACTGAAGCTTTCTTT
NA | TRBJ2-1 | TRBV29-1 | TRBD2 | CSVEDVASGLYNEQFF | TGCAGCGTTGAAGATGTGGCTAGCGGACTATACAATGAGCAGTTCTTC
NA | TRBJ1-2 | TRBV2 | NA | CASSEVSLNYGYTF | TGTGCCAGCAGTGAAGTCAGCCTTAACTATGGCTACACCTTC
NA | TRBJ2-7 | TRBV1 | NA | CTSSLTSGRAASSYEQYF | TGCACCAGCAGCCTGACTAGCGGGAGGGCCGCAAGCTCCTACGAGCAGTACTTC
NA | TRBJ1-5 | TRBV6-5 | NA | CASSYSRDQPQHF | TGTGCCAGCAGTTACTCGAGAGATCAGCCCCAGCATTTT
NA | TRBJ1-3 | TRBV9 | NA | CASRPRGSGNTIYF | TGTGCCAGCAGACCGAGGGGATCTGGAAACACCATATATTTT
once | TRBJ1-5 | TRBV6-5 | TRBD1 | CASSPQGNQPQHF | TGTGCCAGCAGTCCACAGGGGAATCAGCCCCAGCATTTT
NA | TRBJ2-2 | TRBV6-1 | TRBD2 | CAAGRELNTGELFF | TGTGCCGCAGGGCGGGAGTTGAACACCGGGGAGCTGTTTTTT
NA | TRBJ2-5 | TRBV9 | TRBD1 | CASSPRTGQETQYF | TGTGCCAGCAGCCCGAGGACAGGTCAAGAGACCCAGTACTTC
NA | TRBJ2-1 | TRBV4-2 | TRBD2 | CASSQGTSGIYEQFF | TGTGCCAGCAGCCAGGGGACTAGCGGGATCTATGAGCAGTTCTTC
NA | TRBJ2-3 | TRBV28 | TRBD2 | CASSPSGTSTDTQYF | TGTGCCAGCAGCCCTAGCGGAACAAGCACAGATACGCAGTATTTT
NA | TRBJ2-7 | TRBV28 | NA | CASTPHAGPIYEQYF | TGTGCCAGCACCCCCCATGCAGGGCCTATCTACGAGCAGTACTTC
NA | TRBJ1-6 | TRBV19 | NA | CASSIGLESPLHF | TGTGCCAGTAGTATAGGTTTGGAGTCACCCCTCCACTTT